Following are 11 T cell receptor beta chains from one sample sequenced in a study of beta chain features in type 1 diabetes. The study, taken as a whole, reports: Shorter TCRB CDR3s, moderately but significantly so, were found in Type 1 diabetes patients in all four CD4+ subsets.

No antigen has been assigned to these receptors. Expressed TCRB transcripts were sequenced, since all the RNA that had been isolated was reverse transcribed. The method was immunoSEQ multiplex PCR; TCRdb's version includes in-frame clones alone and lacks a portion of them. There are about 44,000 clones in the sample; 66% occur only once, and approximately 2% lies in the top ten. The sequenced sample consisted of Tregs from blood. Receptors were obtained from a woman in her late teens or twenties with type 1 diabetes.

V usage is TRBV5-1 and J usage is TRBJ2-3; D is unresolved. V lost 1 base and J 0 bases, leaving 12 bases between the germline ends. Germline CDR1 is SGHRS and CDR2 is YFSETQ. This CDR3 region has 16 residues. As DNA, the CDR3 is TGCGCCAGCAGCTTGCGATCGGTCTCTAGCACAGATACGCAGTATTTT. Its protein is CASSLRSVSSTDTQYF.

The chain couples TRBV6-5 to TRBJ2-1; 7 bases match TRBD1. CDR3 length equals 15 residues. Trimming took 4 bases from V and 6 from J; bases not matched to a gene: 9. The germline gives CDR1 MNHEY, CDR2 SVGAGI. CDR3 sequence reads: CASSSRDRVGNEQFF. CDR3 DNA sequence: TGTGCCAGCAGTTCCCGAGACAGGGTGGGCAATGAGCAGTTCTTC.

The chain has TRBV5-1 and TRBJ2-7; D unresolved. Germline loops: CDR1 SGHRS, CDR2 YFSETQ. This CDR3 comprises 14 residues. V gave up 0 bases and J gave up 0 bases, with 7 bases separating them. CDR3 in DNA: TGCGCCAGCAGCTTGGATGCGTTCTCCTACGAGCAGTACTTC. It yields the protein CASSLDAFSYEQYF.

This clone was observed a few times. CDR3 amino acids: CASSAGGGDTQYF. CDR3 nucleotides: TGCGCCAGCAGCGCTGGCGGGGGAGATACGCAGTATTTT. The rearrangement uses TRBV4-3 and TRBJ2-3; 7 bases align to TRBD2. The CDR3 length is 13 residues. Germline loops: CDR1 LGHNA, CDR2 YSLEER. With V trimmed by 5 bases and J by 5 bases, 4 bases remained unmatched.

This clone has just a few counts. This chain joins TRBV6-6 and TRBJ2-2; 10 bases line up with TRBD2. The CDR3 loop spans 15 amino acids. Germline values: CDR1 MNHNY, CDR2 SVGAGI (reference sequence). V shed 6 bases, J shed 6 bases, and the junction held 7 bases outside the gene matches. The CDR3 loop reads CASRSLAGKAGELFF. The CDR3 DNA reads TGTGCCAGCAGGTCACTAGCGGGAAAAGCCGGGGAGCTGTTTTTT.

The V and J genes are TRBV7-2 and TRBJ2-1; 8 bases agree with TRBD2. With 3 bases clipped from V and 6 bases from J, the junction kept 10 bases outside the gene matches. CDR3 length equals 16 residues. Germline values: CDR1 SGHTA, CDR2 FQGNSA. This CDR3 is CASSLSKGLVFNEQFF. The CDR3 bases are TGTGCCAGCAGCTTGAGTAAGGGACTAGTCTTCAATGAGCAGTTCTTC.

This clone was observed a single time. The rearrangement uses TRBV11-2 and TRBJ2-2, with D uncertain. The CDR3 extends over 13 amino acids. CDR1 is SGHAT, CDR2 FQNNGV, per germline. The V gene lost 2 bases and the J gene lost 5 bases, with 6 bases spanning the gap. CDR3 sequence (DNA): TGTGCCAGCAGCTTATTAATTACCGGGGAGCTGTTTTTT. Translated, it gives CASSLLITGELFF.

The chain recombines TRBV4-3 with TRBJ2-7, with 10 bases matching TRBD2. The germline V gene has CDR1 LGHNA and CDR2 YSLEER. V lost 7 bases and J lost 6; bases outside the gene matches: 12. The CDR3 length is 15 residues. The CDR3 DNA is TGCGCCAGCACCAGGGGAGCGGGAGGGCCGATCGAGCAGTACTTC. Translated: CASTRGAGGPIEQYF.

The chain employs TRBV5-1 and TRBJ2-1, with 7 bases lining up with TRBD2. The V gene's germline CDR1 is SGHRS and CDR2 YFSETQ. The length of the CDR3 is 15 residues. V lost 4 bases and J lost 2; bases outside the gene matches: 6. The CDR3 DNA is TGCGCCAGCAGCCCCGGGGAGGGCCCCTACAATGAGCAGTTCTTC. Translation: CASSPGEGPYNEQFF.

The genes are TRBV18 and TRBJ1-2, with TRBD1 matching over 9 bases. The germline CDR1 and CDR2 sequences are KGHSH and LQKENI. The J segment lost 5 bases and the V segment lost 3 bases, leaving 1 base of the junction unmatched. The CDR3 is 13 amino acids. The CDR3: CASSPGQGYGYTF. CDR3 sequence (DNA): TGTGCCAGCTCACCGGGACAGGGATATGGCTACACCTTC. The variable domain in full, with the rest retrieved from reference TRBV18 and TRBJ1-2, is NAGVMQNPRHLVRRRGQEARLRCSPMKGHSHVYWYRQLPEEGLKFMVYLQKENIIDESGMPKERFSAEFPKEGPSILRIQQVVRGDSAAYFCASSPGQGYGYTFGSGTRLTVV.

The V call is TRBV6-5, the J call TRBJ1-2; 9 bases fit TRBD1. Germline trimming cut 6 bases from V and 5 bases from J; bases unmatched to any gene: 7. The CDR3 covers 14 residues. Germline-derived CDR1 and CDR2 are MNHEY and SVGAGI. The CDR3 DNA sequence: TGTGCCAGCAGGCGAGACAGGGGGGGATATGGCTACACCTTC. Its translation is CASRRDRGGYGYTF.